These 27 T cell receptor beta chains originate from one sample sequenced in a study of blood T cells in healthy people across ages. Together with a sample-barcoded 5' primer, a J-beta primer mix was included in a second PCR lasting about 7 to 12 cycles. TCRdb called the 5' RACE reads again in MiXCR, with one record for every CDR3 protein. Here the sample spans over 1,500,000 distinct CDR3 sequences, about two fifths being singletons. The sample consisted of blood. The receptors originated from a human donor in good health.

V usage is TRBV13 and J usage is TRBJ2-1; 9 bases agree with TRBD2. There are 16 residues in the CDR3. Germline CDR1 and CDR2: PRHDT and FYEKMQ (reference sequence). Trimming took 1 base from V and 3 from J; bases not matched to a gene: 4. The CDR3 protein is CASSLDLAGNYNEQFF. The CDR3 coding sequence is TGTGCCAGCAGCTTAGACCTAGCGGGGAACTACAATGAGCAGTTCTTC. The full variable domain, in which reference TRBV13 and TRBJ2-1 provide the parts outside the CDR3, is AAGVIQSPRHLIKEKRETATLKCYPIPRHDTVYWYQQGPGQDPQFLISFYEKMQSDKGSIPDRFSAQQFSDYHSELNMSSLELGDSALYFCASSLDLAGNYNEQFFGPGTRLTVL.

As DNA, the CDR3 is TGCAGCGTTGGGGGCAGGGTCGGCGAGCAGTACTTC. Amino acids: CSVGGRVGEQYF. The V and J genes are TRBV29-1 and TRBJ2-7, with a tentative D call TRBD1 (5 bases). V lost 4 bases to trimming and J lost 6 bases, with 13 bases between them. The CDR3 extends over 12 amino acids. The germline V gene encodes CDR1 SQVTM and CDR2 ANQGSEA.

V gene TRBV5-1 combines with J gene TRBJ2-4, with 8 nucleotides matching TRBD1. Germline-derived CDR1 and CDR2 are SGHRS and YFSETQ. The V and J ends lost 4 bases and 0 bases, in that order; junction bases with no gene match: 15. The CDR3 spans 19 residues. DNA for the CDR3: TGCGCCAGCAGCATGACGGCAGGGGGCTCTCCAAAAGCCAAAAACATTCAGTACTTC. Amino acids: CASSMTAGGSPKAKNIQYF.

The chain has TRBV7-8 and TRBJ2-7, with 7 bases fitting TRBD1. The CDR3 length is 13 residues. Germline lookup yields CDR1 SGHVS and CDR2 FQNEAQ. V shed 6 bases and J 3 bases; nucleotides not matched to a gene: 5. CDR3 bases: TGTGCCAGCAGTAACAGGGGCCACTACGAGCAGTACTTC. Amino acid sequence: CASSNRGHYEQYF.

The rearrangement uses TRBV4-2 and TRBJ2-1; D not certain. Germline loops: CDR1 LGHNA, CDR2 YNFKEQ. V was pared by 0 bases and J by 7 bases, with 4 bases between. The CDR3 extends over 12 amino acids. The CDR3 sequence is CASSQEENEQFF. CDR3 in DNA: TGTGCCAGCAGCCAAGAGGAAAATGAGCAGTTCTTC.

The V and J genes are TRBV25-1 and TRBJ1-2, with 9 bases aligning to TRBD1. V shed 0 bases, J shed 3 bases, and the junction held 17 bases outside the gene matches. Germline V lookup: CDR1 MGHDK, CDR2 SYGVNS. This CDR3 region has 20 residues. The CDR3 DNA follows: TGTGCCAGCAGTGAATATTTTGTTGGGACAGGGCGTCGGAGGTACTATGGCTACACCTTC. It translates to CASSEYFVGTGRRRYYGYTF.

This chain uses TRBV28 with TRBJ2-5; TRBD1 is a possible D gene (6 bases). V was pared by 5 bases and J by 2 bases, with 12 bases between. Germline V gene data show CDR1 as MDHEN and CDR2 as SYDVKM. The CDR3 is made up of 14 amino acids. CDR3: CASSAAGAQETQYF. The CDR3 nucleotides are TGTGCCAGCAGTGCCGCAGGGGCTCAAGAGACCCAGTACTTC.

The chain carries TRBV7-3 and TRBJ2-7; D unclear. Per germline, CDR1 SGHTA and CDR2 FQGTGA. The CDR3 is 13 residues long. V lost 1 base to trimming and J lost 7 bases, with 11 bases between them. CDR3 in DNA: TGTGCCAGCAGCTTAAATCTGGGGAAAGAGCAGTACTTC. Its protein is CASSLNLGKEQYF.

The chain joins TRBV5-1 to TRBJ1-6; 7 bases line up with TRBD1. V trimming: 7 bases; J trimming: 7 bases; junction bases outside the gene matches: 11. The CDR3 loop spans 15 amino acids. Germline CDR1 SGHRS, CDR2 YFSETQ. This chain's CDR3 is CASRRPEGANSPLHF. In nucleotides, the CDR3 is TGCGCCAGCCGACGGCCTGAGGGGGCGAATTCACCCCTCCACTTT.

There are a few counts of this clonotype. The V and J genes are TRBV3-1 and TRBJ1-1; no reliable D call. This CDR3 has 12 amino acids. V lost 4 bases to trimming and J lost 3 bases, with 6 bases between them. CDR1 LGHDT and CDR2 YNNKEL come from the germline V gene (reference sequence). The CDR3 region has the DNA TGTGCCAGCAGCCGGAGGTACACTGAAGCTTTCTTT. This codes for CASSRRYTEAFF. The full variable domain, its missing parts supplied by reference TRBV3-1 and TRBJ1-1, is DTAVSQTPKYLVTQMGNDKSIKCEQNLGHDTMYWYKQDSKKFLKIMFSYNNKELIINETVPNRFSPKSPDKAHLNLHINSLELGDSAVYFCASSRRYTEAFFGQGTRLTVV.

The J gene is TRBJ2-5, the V gene TRBV28; a possible D gene is TRBD1 (6 bases). Deletions cut 3 bases from V and 5 bases from J, with 13 bases between. Germline V lookup: CDR1 MDHEN, CDR2 SYDVKM. The CDR3 extends over 14 amino acids. The CDR3 DNA follows: TGTGCCAGCAGTTTCTATAGGGGGTACGAGACCCAGTACTTC. This translates into CASSFYRGYETQYF.

The rearrangement uses TRBV24-1 and TRBJ1-2; 8 bases align to TRBD1. CDR1 is KGHDR, CDR2 SFDVKD, per germline. This CDR3 contains 15 residues. Trimming took 3 bases from V and 5 from J; bases not matched to a gene: 7. The CDR3 protein is CATSDPDRGWYGYTF. CDR3 DNA: TGTGCCACCAGTGATCCTGACAGGGGTTGGTATGGCTACACCTTC.

The rearrangement joins TRBV4-2 to TRBJ1-1; D unresolved. The CDR3 length is 13 residues. Germline lookup yields CDR1 LGHNA and CDR2 YNFKEQ. The germline V and J ends were trimmed by 7 bases and 0 bases, with 9 bases remaining between them. The CDR3: CASMPTLNTEAFF. The DNA of the CDR3 is TGTGCCAGCATGCCGACACTGAACACTGAAGCTTTCTTT.

This sequence joins TRBV5-1 and TRBJ2-1, with 8 bases lining up with TRBD2. The CDR3 extends over 17 amino acids. Germline CDR1 is SGHRS and CDR2 is YFSETQ. J lost 6 bases, V lost 1 base, and 12 bases had no gene match. In DNA form, the CDR3 reads TGCGCCAGCAGCTTGATGGCGGGGGGCGCTCGTTCCAATGAGCAGTTCTTC. Protein product: CASSLMAGGARSNEQFF.

A few counts support this clonotype. At one end the junction does not follow the germline gene, possibly because of a read error. This chain connects TRBV10-3 to TRBJ1-2; 8 nucleotides align to TRBD1. Germline V gene lookup returns CDR1 ENHRY and CDR2 SYGVKD. CDR3 length: 14 amino acids. The CDR3 nucleotides read TGTGCCACCCGAGATGGACAGGGAATCAATGGCTGCACCTTC. Amino acids: CATRDGQGINGCTF.

The chain joins TRBV5-1 to TRBJ2-5; tentatively, D is TRBD1 (6 bases). Germline values: CDR1 SGHRS, CDR2 YFSETQ. The CDR3 length is 15 residues. V shed 2 bases and J shed 2 bases, with 13 bases lying between them. CDR3 region: CASSFEQGRQETQYF. CDR3 bases: TGCGCCAGCAGCTTCGAACAGGGTCGTCAAGAGACCCAGTACTTC.

This clonotype has just a few counts. The V gene is TRBV9, the J gene TRBJ2-3, with 13 bases that match TRBD2. The CDR3 has 20 amino acids. J gave up 2 bases and V 4 bases, and 16 bases lay outside the gene matches. Germline CDR1 reads SGDLS; CDR2 reads YYNGEE. This CDR3 is CASSPQTSGGLAPITDTQYF. In DNA, the CDR3 is TGTGCCAGCAGCCCCCAGACTAGCGGGGGGCTTGCCCCGATCACAGATACGCAGTATTTT. The entire variable domain, with the rest obtained from reference TRBV9 and TRBJ2-3, is as follows: DSGVTQTPKHLITATGQRVTLRCSPRSGDLSVYWYQQSLDQGLQFLIQYYNGEERAKGNILERFSAQQFPDLHSELNLSSLELGDSALYFCASSPQTSGGLAPITDTQYFGPGTRLTVL.

V is TRBV5-1 and J is TRBJ2-6, with a weak D call TRBD2 (6 bases). Germline V lookup: CDR1 SGHRS, CDR2 YFSETQ. The CDR3 loop spans 17 amino acids. V was shortened by 0 bases and J by 0 bases, with 10 bases between the two germline ends. The CDR3, as DNA: TGCGCCAGCAGCTTGGTGGGACTGAACTCTGGGGCCAACGTCCTGACTTTC. This gives the protein CASSLVGLNSGANVLTF.

The V call is TRBV14, the J call TRBJ1-2; a possible D gene is TRBD1 (5 bases). Trimming shortened V by 3 bases and J by 4 bases, and 9 bases separated the two germline ends. CDR1 and CDR2 (germline): SGHDN, FVKESK. The CDR3 runs 13 residues. The CDR3 nucleotides are TGTGCCAGCAGCCAGGGGCCCTTCTATGGCTACACCTTC. It encodes CASSQGPFYGYTF. Looking up the rest from reference TRBV14 and TRBJ1-2 gives the full variable domain: EAGVTQFPSHSVIEKGQTVTLRCDPISGHDNLYWYRRVMGKEIKFLLHFVKESKQDESGMPNNRFLAERTGGTYSTLKVQPAELEDSGVYFCASSQGPFYGYTFGSGTRLTVV.

This chain connects TRBV12-3 or TRBV12-4 to TRBJ1-5, with 10 bases that match TRBD1. CDR3 length: 21 amino acids. Losses at the gene ends were 3 bases for V and 0 bases for J; bases not matched to a gene: 17. This CDR3 reads CASSFSANPDRGIGSNQPQHF. The CDR3 DNA reads as TGTGCCAGCAGTTTCTCTGCCAACCCGGACAGGGGGATAGGTAGCAATCAGCCCCAGCATTTT.

The chain links TRBV7-2 to TRBJ2-1; TRBD1 matches at 7 bases. This CDR3 spans 15 amino acids. V shed 7 bases, J shed 4 bases, and the junction held 10 bases outside the gene matches. The V gene's germline CDR1 is SGHTA and CDR2 FQGNSA. The CDR3 here is CASTKGQVEYNEQFF. The CDR3 coding sequence is TGTGCCAGCACCAAAGGACAGGTTGAATACAATGAGCAGTTCTTC.

The chain uses TRBV11-2 and TRBJ2-7; 12 bases are a match to TRBD1. V lost 5 bases and J lost 5; bases outside the gene matches: 10. The CDR3 has 16 residues. Germline CDR1 and CDR2: SGHAT and FQNNGV. The CDR3 protein is CASSGPGQGAFHEQYF. CDR3 nucleotide sequence: TGTGCCAGCAGCGGACCGGGACAGGGGGCATTCCACGAGCAGTACTTC.

The chain carries TRBV5-6 and TRBJ2-3; TRBD2 matches at 8 bases. The CDR3 has 16 residues. Germline assignment: CDR1 SGHDT and CDR2 YYEEEE. V gave up 5 bases and J gave up 3 bases; unmatched junction bases: 11. CDR3 nucleotide sequence: TGTGCCAGCAGGGAATTTAGCGGGGAGGTTACAGATACGCAGTATTTT. Translating it yields CASREFSGEVTDTQYF.

About this clonotype: Compared with germline, one end of the junction differs, possibly owing to a read error. The V gene is TRBV20-1, the J gene TRBJ2-6, with D perhaps TRBD1 (5 bases). This CDR3 region has 13 residues. The germline gives CDR1 DFQATT, CDR2 SNEGSKA (reference sequence). CDR3 DNA: TGCAGTGCCCAGGGTGCTGGGGCCAACGTCCAGACTTTC. The encoded protein is CSAQGAGANVQTF.

This chain uses TRBV20-1 with TRBJ2-1; 10 nucleotides line up with TRBD2. The J call is in doubt because the DNA end fits TRBJ2-7 better. The length of the CDR3 is 16 residues. CDR1 is DFQATT, CDR2 SNEGSKA, per germline (reference sequence). The CDR3 loop is CSARILAGASYNEQYF. CDR3 DNA: TGCAGTGCTAGGATCCTAGCGGGGGCTTCCTACAATGAGCAGTACTTC.

About this clonotype: A junction boundary mismatches the germline segment, possibly from a read error. This chain joins TRBV4-2 and TRBJ1-2, with D possibly matching TRBD1 (6 bases). The length of the CDR3 is 15 residues. Germline V gene lookup returns CDR1 LGHNA and CDR2 YNFKEQ. The CDR3 DNA follows: TGTGCCAACAGCCAAGCGACACAGGGAGGCTATGGCTACACCTTC. Encoded protein: CANSQATQGGYGYTF.

This clonotype came up a few times. V is TRBV6-5 and J is TRBJ1-1; D is unclear. Per germline, CDR1 MNHEY and CDR2 SVGAGI. CDR3 length equals 13 residues. V lost 2 bases and J lost 4, with 8 bases in between. As DNA, the CDR3 is TGTGCCAGCAGTTACGCTCGAGGCACTGAAGCTTTCTTT. Its translation: CASSYARGTEAFF.